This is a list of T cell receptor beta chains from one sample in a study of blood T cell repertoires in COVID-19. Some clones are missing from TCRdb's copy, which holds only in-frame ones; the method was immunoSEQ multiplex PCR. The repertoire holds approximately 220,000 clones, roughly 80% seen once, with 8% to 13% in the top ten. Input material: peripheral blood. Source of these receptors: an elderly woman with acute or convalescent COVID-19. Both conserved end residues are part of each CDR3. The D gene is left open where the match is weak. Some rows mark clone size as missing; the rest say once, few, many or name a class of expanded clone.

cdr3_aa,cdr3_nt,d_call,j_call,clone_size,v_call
CASSYQGASYEQYF,TGTGCCAGCAGTTACCAGGGGGCGTCCTACGAGCAGTACTTC,TRBD1,TRBJ2-7,few,TRBV6-5
CAISEVGRGEETQYF,TGTGCCATCAGTGAAGTCGGCAGGGGAGAAGAGACCCAGTACTTC,.,TRBJ2-5,.,TRBV10-3
CASSRGGPGDEQFF,TGTGCCAGCAGCAGGGGAGGGCCTGGGGATGAGCAGTTCTTC,TRBD2,TRBJ2-1,once,TRBV11-3
CASSPGGTLAYGYTF,TGTGCCAGCAGCCCAGGGGGCACGCTGGCCTATGGCTACACCTTC,TRBD1,TRBJ1-2,.,TRBV5-6
CASSQDRGLAGGLEETQYF,TGCGCCAGCAGCCAAGATAGGGGACTAGCGGGGGGACTAGAAGAGACCCAGTACTTC,TRBD2,TRBJ2-5,.,TRBV4-3
CASSLVAGESYEQYF,TGTGCCAGCAGCTTAGTTGCGGGAGAATCCTACGAGCAGTACTTC,TRBD2,TRBJ2-7,once,TRBV7-2
CASSLDRGPGEAFF,TGTGCCAGCAGCCTGGACAGGGGGCCGGGTGAAGCTTTCTTT,TRBD1,TRBJ1-1,.,TRBV7-3
CASSYSIAGPNTEAFF,TGTGCCAGCAGTTACTCGATTGCAGGGCCTAACACTGAAGCTTTCTTT,.,TRBJ1-1,.,TRBV6-5
CASSPGPEETQYF,TGTGCCAGCAGCCCTGGGCCCGAGGAGACCCAGTACTTC,.,TRBJ2-5,.,TRBV7-2
CASSEEFGSSGNTIYF,TGTGCCAGCAGTGAAGAATTCGGGAGCTCTGGAAACACCATATATTTT,.,TRBJ1-3,.,TRBV6-1
CASSQATGTAVEAFF,TGTGCCAGCAGTCAAGCGACCGGGACAGCCGTTGAGGCTTTCTTT,TRBD1,TRBJ1-1,.,TRBV4-2
CASSLRDRPTYGYTF,TGTGCCAGCAGCCTTCGGGACAGACCCACCTATGGCTACACCTTC,TRBD1,TRBJ1-2,.,TRBV28
CASRTGTAGNTIYF,TGTGCCAGTAGGACCGGGACAGCTGGAAACACCATATATTTT,TRBD1,TRBJ1-3,.,TRBV19
CASSIGPPGGSDYGYTF,TGTGCCAGTAGTATAGGGCCCCCAGGGGGTTCTGACTATGGCTACACCTTC,TRBD1,TRBJ1-2,.,TRBV19
CASSPEGGINTGELFF,TGTGCCAGCAGCCCAGAGGGCGGAATAAACACCGGGGAGCTGTTTTTT,.,TRBJ2-2,.,TRBV11-3
CAWGAFTYGYTF,TGTGCCTGGGGGGCCTTTACCTATGGCTACACCTTC,.,TRBJ1-2,.,TRBV30